This T cell receptor beta chain was observed in a study of radiotherapy plus CTLA-4 blockade in lung cancer. Broader study findings: Blood-borne expansion of tumor-derived TCR clones followed radiotherapy plus ipilimumab. According to reports, early shifts in blood T cell clones, alongside interferon-beta, forecast response most accurately.

Notes on this clone: Its antigen remains unknown.

The protocol was immunoSEQ multiplex PCR, while the TCRdb copy is restricted to in-frame clones and leaves out a portion. This sample has more than 90,000 clones, with roughly 77% found just once. Germline CDR1 is SGHAT and CDR2 is FQNNGV. The CDR3 runs to 14 residues. V dropped 5 bases and J dropped 5 bases, with 15 bases sitting between them. Sequencing used peripheral blood, obtained from a patient treated with radiotherapy plus ipilimumab. This chain joins TRBV11-2 and TRBJ2-5; the D is unclear. This sequence was found in a human donor with non-small cell lung cancer that progressed on radiotherapy plus ipilimumab. Some clones in this sample may be carry-over from other donors' samples. The CDR3 DNA follows: TGTGCCAGCAGCCCCTACCCTTCGGCGGAGACCCAGTACTTC. Translated: CASSPYPSAETQYF.